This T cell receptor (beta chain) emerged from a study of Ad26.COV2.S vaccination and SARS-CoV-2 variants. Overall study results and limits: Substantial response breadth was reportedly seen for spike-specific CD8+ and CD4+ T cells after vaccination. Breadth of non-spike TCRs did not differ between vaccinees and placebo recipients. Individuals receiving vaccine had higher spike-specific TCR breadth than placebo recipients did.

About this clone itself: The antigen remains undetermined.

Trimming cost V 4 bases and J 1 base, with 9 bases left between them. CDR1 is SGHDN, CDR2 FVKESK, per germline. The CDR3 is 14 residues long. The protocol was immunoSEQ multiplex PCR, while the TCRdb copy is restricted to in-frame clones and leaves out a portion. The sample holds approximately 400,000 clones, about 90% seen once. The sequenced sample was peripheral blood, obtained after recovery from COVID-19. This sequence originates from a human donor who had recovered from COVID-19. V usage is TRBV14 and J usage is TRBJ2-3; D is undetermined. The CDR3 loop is CASSLRTGTDTQYF. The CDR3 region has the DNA TGTGCCAGCAGCCTCAGGACGGGCACAGATACGCAGTATTTT.